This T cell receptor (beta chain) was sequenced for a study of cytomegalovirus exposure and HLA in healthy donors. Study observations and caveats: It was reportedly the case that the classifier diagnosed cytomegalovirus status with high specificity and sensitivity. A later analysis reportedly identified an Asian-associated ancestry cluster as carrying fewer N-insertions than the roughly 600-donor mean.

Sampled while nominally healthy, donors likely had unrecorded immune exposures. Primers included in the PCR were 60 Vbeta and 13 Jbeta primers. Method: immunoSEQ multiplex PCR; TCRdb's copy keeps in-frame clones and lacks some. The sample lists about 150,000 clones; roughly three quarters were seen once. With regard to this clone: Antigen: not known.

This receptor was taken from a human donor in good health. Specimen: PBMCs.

The CDR3, as DNA: TGTGCCAGCAGCGGAATCTACGAGAGAGGTGAAGCTTTCTTT. Translation: CASSGIYERGEAFF. V is TRBV7-8 and J is TRBJ1-1; D gene unclear. V shed 5 bases and J shed 7 bases, with 17 bases lying between them. This CDR3 spans 14 amino acids. The germline V gene encodes CDR1 SGHVS and CDR2 FQNEAQ.